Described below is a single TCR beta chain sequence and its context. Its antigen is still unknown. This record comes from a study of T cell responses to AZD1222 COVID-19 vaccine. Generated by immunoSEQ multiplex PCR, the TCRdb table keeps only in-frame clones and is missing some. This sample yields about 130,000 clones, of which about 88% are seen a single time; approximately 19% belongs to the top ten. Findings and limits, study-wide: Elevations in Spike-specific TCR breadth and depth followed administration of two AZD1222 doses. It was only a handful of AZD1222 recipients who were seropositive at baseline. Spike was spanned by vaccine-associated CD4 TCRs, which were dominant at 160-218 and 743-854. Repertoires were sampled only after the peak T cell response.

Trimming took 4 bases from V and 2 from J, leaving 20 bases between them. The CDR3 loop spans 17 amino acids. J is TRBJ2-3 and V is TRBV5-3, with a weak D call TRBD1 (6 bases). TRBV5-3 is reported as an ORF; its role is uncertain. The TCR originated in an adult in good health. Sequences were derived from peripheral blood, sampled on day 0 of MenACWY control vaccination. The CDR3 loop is CARSPPGKGVDTDTQYF. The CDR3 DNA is TGTGCCAGAAGCCCGCCGGGAAAGGGGGTCGACACAGATACGCAGTATTTT.